The entry that follows covers one T cell receptor beta chain sequence. The target of this receptor is not known. Base qualities are not recorded, but no much larger clone differs from it by a single base. Genomic DNA was extracted from sorted cells for sequencing of the TCRbeta CDR3 region. TCRbeta CDR3 regions were sequenced using the immunoSEQ Assay. TCRdb provides this immuneACCESS table in a form limited to in-frame rearrangements. Some clones are lacking; in checked studies, under half of them reflect an unresolved V gene, and why the rest are absent is not known. Counted in this sample were about 36,000 clones; approximately 78% of them appeared once. Over 20% of the sample is held by the ten biggest clonotypes. This sample stems from a study of OX40 agonist ivuxolimab in advanced cancers. For context, the study as a whole: Ivuxolimab was an agonistic, fully human IgG2 monoclonal antibody directed against OX40 (CD134), a costimulatory receptor. Of the approximately 50 dose-escalation patients, hepatocellular carcinoma was present in roughly 19, melanoma in approximately 15, renal cell carcinoma in 9 and head and neck cancer in 9. Peripheral TCRbeta sequencing was intended to test whether TCR sequence diversity was altered and clonal T-cell expansion was caused by ivuxolimab. The paper reports the monotherapy dose-escalation portion (N of about 51 patients) of the phase I ivuxolimab trial. Intravenous ivuxolimab was administered to patients every 2 weeks at six dose levels: 0.01, 0.1, 0.3, 1.5, 3 and 10 mg/kg. Partial responses occurred in three dose-escalation patients: two with cutaneous melanoma and one with hepatocellular carcinoma. Prior anti-PD-1, anti-PD-L1 or anti-CTLA-4 therapy was permitted, and checkpoint inhibitors had been received by roughly 42% of dose-escalation patients. In the dose-escalation cohort, approximately 82% of patients were male, and the mean age was approximately 55 years, with a range of roughly 23 to 85. The paper as a whole reports these results and caveats: At doses from 0.1 to 3.0 mg/kg, clonal expansion was seen in both CD4+ and CD8+ blood T cells between baseline and week 6. In the 0.1-3.0 mg/kg groups, partial responders had among the lowest normalized peripheral clonal expansion, particularly in CD8+ T cells. After ivuxolimab, expanded clones were on average more numerous among CD8+ T cells than among CD4+ T cells. Low levels of normalized T-cell clonal expansion were also shown by some nonresponding patients. The antigen specificity of the clonally expanded peripheral T cells was not determined.

The junction carries 15 bases between V and J, which are trimmed by 1 base and 8 bases respectively. From the cysteine up to the phenylalanine, the CDR3 has a length of 14 residues. The sequence is cut down to CDR3 DNA, 42 bases in frame from base 1. CDR1 and CDR2 (SGDLS, YYNGEE) derive from the germline V gene. The trial excluded patients who had a history of autoimmune disease or were on systemic immunosuppression. Peripheral blood for TCR sequencing was collected from all dose cohorts at baseline, on cycle 4 day 1, and on cycle 7 day 1. The samples were taken from a phase I, first-in-human, multicenter, open-label dose-escalation trial of ivuxolimab. Adults with locally advanced or metastatic head and neck squamous cell, hepatocellular, melanoma or renal cell carcinoma were enrolled in the trial. CD4+ and CD8+ T cells were sorted separately from peripheral blood before TCR sequencing.

The V gene is TRBV9 and the J gene is TRBJ1-1; TRBD1 might be the D gene, on 5 matching bases. The clonotype comes from an adult with an advanced solid tumor such as melanoma, head and neck, liver or kidney cancer. The material was CD4+ or CD8+ T cells sorted from blood, obtained in a trial of the OX40 agonist ivuxolimab. The CDR3 sequence is CASSVSGVITEAFF. The DNA sequence reads TGTGCCAGCAGCGTATCGGGGGTAATAACGGAAGCTTTCTTT.